These 28 T cell receptor beta chains originate from one sample sequenced in a study of CD8 T cells in ankylosing spondylitis. TCRdb re-called the 5' RACE reads with MiXCR, one entry per CDR3 protein. The sample has 200,000 to 250,000 distinct CDR3 sequences, 10% to 13% seen once; the top ten hold 20% to 25%. The sample was blood, either unsorted or a sorted T cell fraction (not recorded which). The receptors shown here come from a male donor with ankylosing spondylitis or in good health (not recorded which).

This clonotype showed up many times. This sequence joins TRBV5-1 and TRBJ2-1; a weak D match, TRBD1 (6 bases). Trimming cost V 0 bases and J 7 bases, with 23 bases left between them. The CDR3 is made up of 18 amino acids. Germline values: CDR1 SGHRS, CDR2 YFSETQ. CDR3 nucleotides: TGCGCCAGCAGCTTGGTTGGGACGCAGGCCCAAAGGGGGAATGAGCAGTTCTTC. Its protein is CASSLVGTQAQRGNEQFF.

This clonotype was observed many times. The chain is built from TRBV5-6 and TRBJ1-2, with 8 bases aligning to TRBD1. CDR1 is SGHDT and CDR2 is YYEEEE in the germline V gene. With 4 bases clipped from V and 6 bases from J, the junction kept 8 bases outside the gene matches. The CDR3 is 14 residues long. CDR3 in amino acids: CASSPTDRVDGYTF. The CDR3 nucleotides read TGTGCCAGCAGCCCAACGGACAGGGTTGATGGCTACACCTTC.

This clonotype has ten or more counts. The chain uses TRBV24-1 and TRBJ2-6, with a weak D call TRBD1 (5 bases). Trimming removed 7 bases from V and 2 bases from J, with 20 bases in between. The CDR3 length is 18 residues. Germline-derived CDR1 and CDR2 are KGHDR and SFDVKD. CDR3 sequence: CATSIGDKGRTGANVLTF. DNA of the CDR3: TGTGCCACCAGCATCGGAGACAAGGGGCGGACTGGGGCCAACGTCCTGACTTTC.

This clonotype turned up a few times. This sequence joins TRBV29-1 and TRBJ2-5; 8 nucleotides align to TRBD1. Germline values: CDR1 SQVTM, CDR2 ANQGSEA. The CDR3 length is 13 residues. J was trimmed by 4 bases and V by 6 bases; bases with no gene match: 7. In nucleotides, the CDR3 is TGCAGCGTAGGGACAGGACGGATAGAGACCCAGTACTTC. Amino acids: CSVGTGRIETQYF.

This chain joins TRBV7-9 and TRBJ2-5; D gene unclear. V shed 1 base and J shed 3 bases, with 15 bases lying between them. The germline CDR1 and CDR2 sequences are SEHNR and FQNEAQ (reference sequence). This CDR3 is 16 amino acids long. The CDR3 spells CASSLVSTVLEETQYF. In nucleotides, the CDR3 is TGTGCCAGCAGCTTAGTCTCGACCGTTCTAGAAGAGACCCAGTACTTC.

The chain carries TRBV20-1 and TRBJ2-6; 9 nucleotides line up with TRBD1. In germline, CDR1 is DFQATT, CDR2 SNEGSKA (reference sequence). With 0 bases clipped from V and 5 bases from J, the junction kept 2 bases outside the gene matches. The CDR3 contains 15 residues. The CDR3 DNA reads TGCAGTGCTAGAGAGGACAGGGGTAGGGCCAACGTCCTGACTTTC. Translating gives CSAREDRGRANVLTF.

The CDR3 loop is CASGRGQGTTDTQYF. The CDR3 DNA sequence: TGTGCCAGTGGCCGAGGACAGGGAACCACAGATACGCAGTATTTT. The chain links TRBV19 to TRBJ2-3; 8 bases match TRBD1. This CDR3 contains 15 residues. Germline lookup yields CDR1 LNHDA and CDR2 SQIVND (reference sequence). V lost 8 bases, J lost 2 bases, and 9 bases stayed unmatched.

The rearrangement uses TRBV7-9 and TRBJ2-7; TRBD2 is a possible D gene (7 bases). V was pared by 5 bases and J by 1 base, with 15 bases between. The germline V gene encodes CDR1 SEHNR and CDR2 FQNEAQ (reference sequence). The CDR3 is 15 residues long. CDR3 sequence: CASSRGAKSSYEQYF. The CDR3 DNA reads TGTGCCAGCAGCCGGGGGGCCAAGTCGTCCTACGAGCAGTACTTC. Full variable domain (rest looked up from reference TRBV7-9 and TRBJ2-7): DTGVSQNPRHKITKRGQNVTFRCDPISEHNRLYWYRQTLGQGPEFLTYFQNEAQLEKSRLLSDRFSAERPKGSFSTLEIQRTEQGDSAMYLCASSRGAKSSYEQYFGPGTRLTVT.

This clonotype came up many times. This sequence joins TRBV5-1 and TRBJ2-2, with 9 bases lining up with TRBD1. Germline values: CDR1 SGHRS, CDR2 YFSETQ. The CDR3 totals 14 residues. Trimming removed 4 bases from V and 6 bases from J; junction bases left unmatched: 4. CDR3 region: CASSQGTGSGELFF. The CDR3 DNA reads TGCGCCAGCAGCCAGGGGACAGGGTCCGGGGAGCTGTTTTTT.

This clonotype has a handful of counts. The V gene is TRBV28, the J gene TRBJ1-2, with TRBD1 matching 7 bases. From germline, CDR1 is MDHEN and CDR2 SYDVKM. This CDR3 region has 15 residues. V was pared by 5 bases and J by 4 bases, with 10 bases of the junction left unmatched. As DNA, the CDR3 is TGTGCCAGCAGTCCCCCAGGGGGGGTTGGCTATGGCTACACCTTC. It translates to CASSPPGGVGYGYTF.

This clonotype was detected many times. The rearrangement uses TRBV29-1 and TRBJ1-1; D is perhaps TRBD1 (5 bases). CDR3 length: 14 amino acids. Germline CDR1 and CDR2: SQVTM and ANQGSEA. V was trimmed by 5 bases and J by 3 bases, leaving 16 bases between them. The CDR3: CSVSPGGVDTEAFF. DNA of the CDR3: TGCAGCGTTTCCCCGGGGGGGGTGGACACTGAAGCTTTCTTT.

Comments on this clonotype: This may be a read error, as it is one base from a much larger clone. The V gene is TRBV27, the J gene TRBJ2-2; maybe TRBD1 (6 bases). Germline CDR1 and CDR2: MNHEY and SMNVEV (reference sequence). The CDR3 spans 16 residues. The CDR3 sequence is CASSPSGTWNTGEPFF. The CDR3 nucleotides are TGTGCCAGCAGTCCCTCCGGGACATGGAACACCGGGGAGCCGTTTTTT.

This clonotype was picked up many times. J is TRBJ1-2 and V is TRBV6-5; D is uncertain. CDR3 length equals 14 residues. CDR1 and CDR2 (germline): MNHEY, SVGAGI. Trimming took 2 bases from V and 5 from J, leaving 12 bases between them. The CDR3 coding sequence is TGTGCCAGCAGTTACGTCTTGGAGGCGTATGGCTACACCTTC. This sequence encodes CASSYVLEAYGYTF.

The rearrangement links TRBV3-1 to TRBJ2-3; D unclear. This CDR3 has 15 residues. V lost 0 bases and J lost 1, with 8 bases in between. The germline V gene has CDR1 LGHDT and CDR2 YNNKEL (reference sequence). The CDR3 bases are TGTGCCAGCAGCCAAGAAAAGGCAGGCACAGATACGCAGTATTTT. Translated: CASSQEKAGTDTQYF.

The chain links TRBV9 to TRBJ2-7; TRBD1 agrees at 8 bases. This CDR3 has 15 amino acids. CDR1 and CDR2 from the germline V gene are SGDLS and YYNGEE. V lost 0 bases and J lost 3; bases outside the gene matches: 5. CDR3 region: CASSVAGDRLYEQYF. CDR3 DNA sequence: TGTGCCAGCAGCGTAGCCGGGGACAGGCTCTACGAGCAGTACTTC.

This clonotype came up many times. The chain joins TRBV24-1 to TRBJ2-3; possibly TRBD2 for D (6 bases). Germline CDR1 KGHDR, CDR2 SFDVKD. The length of the CDR3 is 15 residues. The V end was cut by 9 bases, the J end by 0 bases, with 15 bases between. CDR3 in amino acids: CATSGEQTSTDTQYF. The CDR3 coding sequence is TGTGCCACCTCGGGAGAACAGACTAGCACAGATACGCAGTATTTT.

The chain couples TRBV11-3 to TRBJ2-7; D not resolved. Trimming took 5 bases from V and 0 from J, leaving 8 bases between them. The CDR3 length is 13 residues. Germline CDR1 and CDR2: SGHNT and YENEEA. CDR3 protein: CASSPSRSYEQYF. The CDR3 nucleotides are TGTGCCAGCAGCCCCTCCCGCTCCTACGAGCAGTACTTC.

This chain connects TRBV5-1 to TRBJ2-3; 9 bases are shared with TRBD1. CDR3 length: 15 residues. Germline V gene lookup returns CDR1 SGHRS and CDR2 YFSETQ. The trim removed 0 bases at V and 4 bases at J, leaving 3 bases unmatched. As DNA, the CDR3 is TGCGCCAGCAGCTTGGGACAGGGGGACGCAGATACGCAGTATTTT. Translation gives CASSLGQGDADTQYF.

The CDR3 loop reads CASSYLGPQGGELFF. The CDR3 coding sequence is TGCGCCAGCAGCTACCTAGGGCCTCAGGGCGGGGAGCTGTTTTTT. This chain links TRBV5-1 with TRBJ2-2, with D perhaps TRBD1 (5 bases). The germline V and J ends were trimmed by 3 bases and 7 bases, with 16 bases remaining between them. The germline V gene encodes CDR1 SGHRS and CDR2 YFSETQ. CDR3 size: 15 residues.

The chain has TRBV2 and TRBJ2-1, with TRBD1 as a possible D gene (6 bases). Germline CDR1 SNHLY, CDR2 FYNNEI. Trimming cost V 2 bases and J 4 bases, with 9 bases left between them. This CDR3 spans 14 amino acids. CDR3 sequence: CASSESQGYNEQFF. In DNA form, the CDR3 reads TGTGCCAGCAGTGAAAGTCAGGGGTACAATGAGCAGTTCTTC.

This clonotype occurred many times. J is TRBJ1-1 and V is TRBV5-5; D may be TRBD1 (6 bases). Germline values: CDR1 SGHKS, CDR2 YYEKEE (reference sequence). V was pared by 3 bases and J by 6 bases, with 18 bases between. The length of the CDR3 is 15 residues. The CDR3 loop reads CASSWLSSGASEAFF. The CDR3 nucleotides read TGTGCCAGCAGCTGGCTTTCCTCAGGGGCCTCTGAAGCTTTCTTT.

This clonotype occurred many times. V usage is TRBV11-3 and J usage is TRBJ2-1; perhaps TRBD2 as D (5 bases). The CDR3 sequence is 14 residues long. Germline loops: CDR1 SGHNT, CDR2 YENEEA. Trimming removed 3 bases from V and 5 bases from J, with 11 bases in between. The CDR3, as DNA: TGTGCCAGCAGCTTGCTAGCATCCAACAATGAGCAGTTCTTC. It encodes CASSLLASNNEQFF.

The rearrangement links TRBV5-5 to TRBJ2-5; the match to TRBD1 covers 7 bases. The germline V gene has CDR1 SGHKS and CDR2 YYEKEE (reference sequence). The CDR3 length is 17 residues. The V segment lost 4 bases and the J segment 5 bases; nucleotides outside the gene matches: 17. The CDR3 sequence is CASSPDGRQGAGETQYF. CDR3 nucleotides: TGTGCCAGCAGCCCAGATGGTAGACAGGGCGCCGGGGAGACCCAGTACTTC.

The sample holds many counts of this clonotype. V gene TRBV10-3 combines with J gene TRBJ2-3; D remains ambiguous. Germline assignment: CDR1 ENHRY and CDR2 SYGVKD. The CDR3 is made up of 15 amino acids. The germline V and J ends were trimmed by 4 bases and 0 bases, with 11 bases remaining between them. Written as DNA, the CDR3 is TGTGCCATCAGTGGAGAGGCTCCCAGCACAGATACGCAGTATTTT. Its protein product is CAISGEAPSTDTQYF.

In the case of this clonotype: This may be a read error, as it is one base from a much larger clone. The rearrangement uses TRBV24-1 and TRBJ1-5; possibly TRBD1 for D (5 bases). Germline V gene data show CDR1 as KGHDR and CDR2 as SFDVKD. This CDR3 has 15 amino acids. The CDR3: CATSAQGAGNQPLHF. CDR3 DNA: TGTGCCACCAGTGCGCAGGGTGCAGGCAATCAGCCCCTGCATTTT.

This clonotype came up many times. The chain is built from TRBV24-1 and TRBJ2-2; D gene uncertain. Germline CDR1 KGHDR, CDR2 SFDVKD. The CDR3 contains 14 residues. Trimming took off 6 bases at V and 2 bases at J, with 9 bases between the two ends. The CDR3 nucleotides read TGTGCCACCAGTCCGGGCAGAAACACCGGGGAGCTGTTTTTT. Translating gives CATSPGRNTGELFF.

This clonotype was detected a few times. For the CDR3, the DNA is TGTGCCAGCAGTTTACTAGCGGGGCTGTACACCGGGGAGCTGTTTTTT. This translates into CASSLLAGLYTGELFF. V is TRBV28 and J is TRBJ2-2, with TRBD2 matching over 9 bases. Germline-derived CDR1 and CDR2 are MDHEN and SYDVKM. CDR3 length: 16 residues. J was trimmed by 3 bases and V by 2 bases; bases with no gene match: 4.

There are many counts of this clonotype. The chain is built from TRBV11-2 and TRBJ2-1; D is possibly TRBD1 or TRBD2 (5 bases each). The CDR3 is 15 residues long. Germline V lookup: CDR1 SGHAT, CDR2 FQNNGV. The germline V and J ends were trimmed by 1 base and 5 bases, with 12 bases remaining between them. CDR3 DNA: TGTGCCAGCAGCTTAGCATGGGGGACCAACAATGAGCAGTTCTTC. Translated, it gives CASSLAWGTNNEQFF.